The 2 T cell receptor beta chains below come from one sample, sequenced in a study of shared clonotypes between healthy human individuals (dated by TCRdb to 2020 to 2022). The library was prepared using the immunoSEQ multiplex PCR assay. As stored in TCRdb, this immuneACCESS dataset retains in-frame rearrangements with V and J assigned. A fraction of the clones does not appear; measured against another copy, unresolved V genes explain less than half of the discrepancy, and the remainder lacks a known reason. The sample table shows about 1.5 million clones, and approximately 98% are seen once. 0.4% to 0.45% of the sample rests with the top ten. Sequences were obtained from naive CD4+ T cells sorted from blood. The cell subset or site label corresponds to: CD45RA+ positively selected. These receptors were obtained from a man aged 25 to 40 in good health.

The chain uses TRBV15 and TRBJ1-2; TRBD1 might be the D (5 bases). Germline V gives CDR1 LNHNV, CDR2 YYDKDF (reference sequence). The CDR3 runs 15 residues. The ends were cut back, 0 bases at V and 4 bases at J, with 12 bases in the middle. The CDR3 loop reads CATSRDVRVSYGYTF. The CDR3, as DNA: TGTGCCACCAGCAGAGATGTCAGGGTGAGCTATGGCTACACCTTC.

V gene TRBV5-1 combines with J gene TRBJ1-1; TRBD1 matches at 7 bases. There are 18 residues in the CDR3. Germline V gives CDR1 SGHRS, CDR2 YFSETQ. J gave up 4 bases and V 0 bases, and 15 bases lay outside the gene matches. The CDR3 sequence: CASSLGFGGGAFGTEAFF. The CDR3 DNA reads TGCGCCAGCAGCTTGGGTTTTGGAGGGGGCGCATTCGGCACTGAAGCTTTCTTT.